Listed here are 27 T cell receptor beta chains from one sample, sequenced in a study of T cells in Graves' hyperthyroidism and ophthalmopathy. TCR beta CDR3 regions were amplified from RNA. HTBI primers were employed in a first-round RT-PCR of the TCR CDR3. One entry per CDR3 protein, called by TCRdb with MiXCR from the multiplex PCR reads. Of a few hundred thousand distinct CDR3 sequences detected, around 45% appear once; the ten largest clones hold around 8%. The sequencing input was peripheral blood or thyroid tissue (not recorded which). Every receptor here comes from a woman under 30 with Graves' hyperthyroidism.

The table lists this clonotype with many counts. This rearrangement joins TRBV29-1 to TRBJ2-5, with unresolved D. The CDR3 has 14 residues. The germline CDR1 and CDR2 sequences are SQVTM and ANQGSEA. With 2 bases removed from V and 2 bases from J, the gap between germline ends came to 12 bases. CDR3 in DNA: TGCAGCGTTGAATTCCTAGGAGAGCAAGAGACCCAGTACTTC. Its translation: CSVEFLGEQETQYF. The whole variable domain, filled in from reference TRBV29-1 and TRBJ2-5, reads SAVISQKPSRDICQRGTSLTIQCQVDSQVTMMFWYRQQPGQSLTLIATANQGSEATYESGFVIDKFPISRPNLTFSTLTVSNMSPEDSSIYLCSVEFLGEQETQYFGPGTRLLVL.

J is TRBJ1-1 and V is TRBV2; D ambiguous. CDR1 SNHLY and CDR2 FYNNEI come from the germline V gene. V lost 7 bases, J lost 8 bases, and 8 bases lay in between. The CDR3 sequence is 10 residues long. In DNA form, the CDR3 reads TGTGCCAGCAAGGAGCGGGAAGCTTTCTTT. Amino acid sequence: CASKEREAFF. The whole variable domain, remainder taken from reference TRBV2 and TRBJ1-1, is EPEVTQTPSHQVTQMGQEVILRCVPISNHLYFYWYRQILGQKVEFLVSFYNNEISEKSEIFDDQFSVERPDGSNFTLKIRSTKLEDSAMYFCASKEREAFFGQGTRLTVV.

This clonotype was counted many times. The chain couples TRBV5-4 to TRBJ1-1; TRBD1 is a possible D gene (5 bases). Trimming took 4 bases from V and 0 from J, leaving 16 bases between them. CDR1 and CDR2 (germline): SGHNT, YYREEE (reference sequence). The CDR3 extends over 16 amino acids. Written as DNA, the CDR3 is TGTGCCAGCAGCGGAGGGCCCGGGACTATGAACACTGAAGCTTTCTTT. This sequence encodes CASSGGPGTMNTEAFF.

The V gene is TRBV15, the J gene TRBJ1-6; 8 nucleotides agree with TRBD1. Germline CDR1 is LNHNV and CDR2 is YYDKDF (reference sequence). CDR3 length: 14 residues. V shed 3 bases, J shed 9 bases, and the junction held 4 bases outside the gene matches. The CDR3 sequence is CATSSPGGGSPLHF. The CDR3 DNA reads as TGTGCCACCAGCAGCCCAGGGGGCGGTTCACCCCTCCACTTT.

Here the CDR3 DNA reads TGTGCCAGTAGTACCGGGCCGGGCTCCTACGAGCAGTACTTC. Residues: CASSTGPGSYEQYF. The genes are TRBV7-9 and TRBJ2-7; D uncertain. CDR3 length equals 14 residues. V lost 9 bases and J lost 0, with 15 bases in between. From germline, CDR1 is SEHNR and CDR2 FQNEAQ (reference sequence).

The chain links TRBV7-9 to TRBJ2-2; no reliable D call. Between the trimmed V and J ends, which lost 2 bases and 9 bases, there was a span of 4 bases. Germline loops: CDR1 SEHNR, CDR2 FQNEAQ (reference sequence). This CDR3 has 11 residues. The CDR3 DNA reads TGTGCCAGCAGCTTACTACGGGAGCTGTTTTTT. Translating gives CASSLLRELFF.

This sequence joins TRBV10-3 and TRBJ2-7; TRBD1 might be the D (9 bases). Germline CDR1 is ENHRY and CDR2 is SYGVKD. The CDR3 covers 16 residues. Between the trimmed V and J ends, which lost 3 bases and 6 bases, there was a span of 21 bases. The CDR3 spells CAISDYSGTGKAEQYF. The CDR3 nucleotides are TGTGCCATCAGTGACTATAGCGGGACAGGGAAAGCCGAGCAGTACTTC.

This clonotype appeared once. A much larger clone differs from this one at a single base, so this may be a read error. The chain carries TRBV6-1 and TRBJ1-1; tentative D call: TRBD1 (6 bases). This CDR3 has 16 residues. V was pared by 7 bases and J by 3 bases, with 21 bases between. The germline gives CDR1 MNHNS, CDR2 SASEGT. CDR3 bases: TGTGCCAGCAAGTTGTTCGGTCGGGGGGCGGACACTGAAGCTTTCTTT. Protein sequence: CASKLFGRGADTEAFF.

This clonotype was picked up many times. The CDR3 DNA reads TGTGCCAGCAGTGAAGCAGACGGGGACAGGGGACCTGAAGCTTTCTTT. As protein: CASSEADGDRGPEAFF. The chain employs TRBV6-1 and TRBJ1-1; 10 bases map to TRBD1. The CDR3 extends over 16 amino acids. V lost 0 bases and J lost 6; bases outside the gene matches: 7. Germline CDR1 is MNHNS and CDR2 is SASEGT.

This clonotype showed up many times. V gene TRBV7-9 combines with J gene TRBJ2-2; 7 positions agree with TRBD2. In germline, CDR1 is SEHNR, CDR2 FQNEAQ (reference sequence). Losses at the gene ends were 6 bases for V and 4 bases for J; bases not matched to a gene: 14. There are 17 residues in the CDR3. In DNA form, the CDR3 reads TGTGCCAGCAGTTCCCGTTCTAGCGGCGTCGCCACCGGGGAGCTGTTTTTT. Its translation: CASSSRSSGVATGELFF. Variable domain in full (rest from reference TRBV7-9 and TRBJ2-2): DTGVSQNPRHKITKRGQNVTFRCDPISEHNRLYWYRQTLGQGPEFLTYFQNEAQLEKSRLLSDRFSAERPKGSFSTLEIQRTEQGDSAMYLCASSSRSSGVATGELFFGEGSRLTVL.

CDR3 DNA: TGTGCCAGCAGCCAAGAGGACTATGGCTACACCTTC. Protein product: CASSQEDYGYTF. V usage is TRBV7-4 and J usage is TRBJ1-2; D is unresolved. Germline assignment: CDR1 SGHVT and CDR2 SQSDAQ. V was cut by 5 bases and J by 3 bases, with 7 bases left in between. This CDR3 has 12 residues. Full variable domain (remainder filled in from reference TRBV7-4 and TRBJ1-2): GAGVSQSPRYKVAKRGRDVALRCDSISGHVTLYWYRQTLGQGSEVLTYSQSDAQRDKSGRPSGRFSAERPERSVSTLKIQRTEQGDSAVYLCASSQEDYGYTFGSGTRLTVV.

The sample holds many counts of this clonotype. This chain uses TRBV5-1 with TRBJ1-4, with 9 nucleotides matching TRBD1. CDR3 length: 17 amino acids. J gave up 3 bases and V 0 bases, and 6 bases lay outside the gene matches. Germline CDR1 reads SGHRS; CDR2 reads YFSETQ. This CDR3 is CASSLAATGGPNEKLFF. The CDR3 DNA reads as TGCGCCAGCAGCTTGGCAGCTACAGGGGGCCCTAATGAAAAACTGTTTTTT.

In this sample, this clonotype turned up many times. This sequence joins TRBV20-1 and TRBJ2-7; 9 bases match TRBD1. Germline CDR1 DFQATT, CDR2 SNEGSKA (reference sequence). Trimming at V came to 3 bases and at J to 2 bases, leaving 8 bases not matched to a gene. CDR3 size: 15 residues. CDR3 bases: TGCAGTGCTAGGGAACCGGGACAGGGAGCCTACGAGCAGTACTTC. Protein sequence: CSAREPGQGAYEQYF.

A few counts support this clonotype. The chain combines TRBV10-2 with TRBJ2-7; D gene uncertain. The J call is doubtful: the DNA matches TRBJ2-1 better. CDR1 is WSHSY, CDR2 SAAADI, per germline. This CDR3 spans 14 amino acids. CDR3 loop: CASTVNRASNEQFF. The DNA of the CDR3 is TGCGCCAGCACGGTCAATAGGGCTAGCAATGAGCAGTTCTTC.

This clonotype showed up just once. The chain combines TRBV25-1 with TRBJ1-5; D remains ambiguous. The CDR3 length is 16 residues. Per germline, CDR1 MGHDK and CDR2 SYGVNS. Trimming took off 6 bases at V and 0 bases at J, with 15 bases between the two ends. CDR3 sequence reads: CASSVVPEDSNQPQHF. The CDR3 bases are TGTGCCAGCAGCGTTGTCCCGGAGGATAGCAATCAGCCCCAGCATTTT.

The chain combines TRBV20-1 with TRBJ2-2, with D possibly being TRBD2 (6 bases). Trimming removed 2 bases from V and 2 bases from J, with 18 bases in between. The CDR3 runs to 17 residues. The germline V gene encodes CDR1 DFQATT and CDR2 SNEGSKA (reference sequence). The CDR3 reads CSARPLGGGGNTGELFF. CDR3 sequence (DNA): TGCAGTGCTAGACCGTTGGGGGGAGGAGGAAACACCGGGGAGCTGTTTTTT.

In its sample, this clonotype was seen a few times. V and J are TRBV29-1 and TRBJ2-7; D is undetermined. CDR3 length: 8 amino acids. CDR1 is SQVTM, CDR2 ANQGSEA, per germline. The germline V and J ends were trimmed by 6 bases and 7 bases, with 4 bases remaining between them. CDR3 protein: CSVAEQYF. The CDR3 nucleotides are TGCAGCGTAGCAGAGCAGTACTTC.

The CDR3 sequence: CASSSTTHDTQYF. The DNA for the CDR3 is TGCGCCAGCAGCAGTACGACCCACGATACGCAGTATTTT. The chain is built from TRBV5-1 and TRBJ2-3; D unclear. This CDR3 is built from 13 residues. CDR1 SGHRS and CDR2 YFSETQ come from the germline V gene. V was shortened by 4 bases and J by 6 bases, with 12 bases between the two germline ends.

This clonotype was observed at least ten times. This rearrangement joins TRBV2 to TRBJ1-1; no clear D gene. The germline V gene has CDR1 SNHLY and CDR2 FYNNEI. V was pared by 7 bases and J by 2 bases, with 11 bases between. The CDR3 has 13 residues. CDR3 amino acids: CASITAANTEAFF. CDR3 bases: TGTGCCAGCATCACGGCAGCCAACACTGAAGCTTTCTTT.

The table lists this clonotype with many counts. The chain recombines TRBV5-1 with TRBJ1-1; a possible D gene is TRBD1 (5 bases). This CDR3 has 14 amino acids. Trimming removed 4 bases at V and 6 bases at J, with 16 bases between. Germline V CDR1 and CDR2: SGHRS, YFSETQ. The CDR3 here is CASSTDKEDAEAFF. The CDR3 DNA follows: TGCGCCAGCAGCACGGACAAGGAGGACGCTGAAGCTTTCTTT.

In its sample, this clonotype was seen many times. The chain uses TRBV19 and TRBJ1-5, with TRBD1 matching 12 bases. Germline V gene data show CDR1 as LNHDA and CDR2 as SQIVND (reference sequence). The ends lost 1 base at V and 6 bases at J; junction bases unmatched: 7. This CDR3 has 17 amino acids. CDR3 residues: CASSIARDRGLGQPQHF. In nucleotides, the CDR3 is TGTGCCAGTAGTATAGCGAGGGACAGGGGGCTTGGTCAGCCCCAGCATTTT. Looking up the rest from reference TRBV19 and TRBJ1-5 gives the full variable domain: DGGITQSPKYLFRKEGQNVTLSCEQNLNHDAMYWYRQDPGQGLRLIYYSQIVNDFQKGDIAEGYSVSREKKESFPLTVTSAQKNPTAFYLCASSIARDRGLGQPQHFGDGTRLSIL.

This clonotype came up once. The chain employs TRBV7-9 and TRBJ2-7, with D possibly matching TRBD1 (5 bases). Per the germline V gene, CDR1 is SEHNR and CDR2 is FQNEAQ (reference sequence). The CDR3 covers 15 residues. V was clipped by 3 bases and J by 3 bases, with 15 bases between them. CDR3 coding DNA: TGTGCCAGCAGCTTGGTAGGGGCGTACTACTACGAGCAGTACTTC. Protein product: CASSLVGAYYYEQYF.

CDR3 loop: CASSSGRLVHFF. CDR3 DNA: TGTGCCAGCAGTTCGGGCAGACTAGTTCATTTCTTT. The chain joins TRBV11-1 to TRBJ1-1; D remains ambiguous. The CDR3 extends over 12 amino acids. Trimming cost V 6 bases and J 13 bases, with 18 bases left between them. Germline loops: CDR1 SGHAT, CDR2 FQDESV (reference sequence).

V gene TRBV7-9 combines with J gene TRBJ1-2; tentatively, D is TRBD1 (5 bases). Germline values: CDR1 SEHNR, CDR2 FQNEAQ (reference sequence). Trimming stripped 3 bases from V and 8 bases from J, with 13 bases between. The CDR3 has 13 amino acids. CDR3 DNA: TGTGCCAGCAGCTTGGGCAGGGAGGGCGGCTACACCTTC. Protein: CASSLGREGGYTF.

The V call is TRBV29-1, the J call TRBJ1-5, with D tentatively TRBD1 (5 bases). V was cut by 8 bases and J by 4 bases, with 9 bases left in between. This CDR3 is 11 amino acids long. Germline-derived CDR1 and CDR2 are SQVTM and ANQGSEA. CDR3 region: CSQEGNQPQHF. CDR3 nucleotides: TGCAGCCAAGAGGGGAATCAGCCCCAGCATTTT.

DNA of the CDR3: TGTGCCAGCAGCTTATCGACAACCGAATGGGGCGAAGCTTTCTTT. Residues: CASSLSTTEWGEAFF. V and J are TRBV7-9 and TRBJ1-1; tentative D call: TRBD1 (5 bases). V was pared by 2 bases and J by 8 bases, with 18 bases between. The CDR3 has 15 residues. Germline-derived CDR1 and CDR2 are SEHNR and FQNEAQ (reference sequence). Supplemented by reference TRBV7-9 and TRBJ1-1, the full variable domain reads DTGVSQNPRHKITKRGQNVTFRCDPISEHNRLYWYRQTLGQGPEFLTYFQNEAQLEKSRLLSDRFSAERPKGSFSTLEIQRTEQGDSAMYLCASSLSTTEWGEAFFGQGTRLTVV.

At least ten counts were recorded for this clonotype. The V and J genes are TRBV6-5 and TRBJ2-7; D is possibly TRBD1 (5 bases). Germline-derived CDR1 and CDR2 are MNHEY and SVGAGI. The ends were cut back, 0 bases at V and 5 bases at J, with 14 bases in the middle. The CDR3 is 15 residues long. CDR3 bases: TGTGCCAGCAGTTACTCGCCGCAGGGTCGCCACGAGCAGTACTTC. Protein: CASSYSPQGRHEQYF.